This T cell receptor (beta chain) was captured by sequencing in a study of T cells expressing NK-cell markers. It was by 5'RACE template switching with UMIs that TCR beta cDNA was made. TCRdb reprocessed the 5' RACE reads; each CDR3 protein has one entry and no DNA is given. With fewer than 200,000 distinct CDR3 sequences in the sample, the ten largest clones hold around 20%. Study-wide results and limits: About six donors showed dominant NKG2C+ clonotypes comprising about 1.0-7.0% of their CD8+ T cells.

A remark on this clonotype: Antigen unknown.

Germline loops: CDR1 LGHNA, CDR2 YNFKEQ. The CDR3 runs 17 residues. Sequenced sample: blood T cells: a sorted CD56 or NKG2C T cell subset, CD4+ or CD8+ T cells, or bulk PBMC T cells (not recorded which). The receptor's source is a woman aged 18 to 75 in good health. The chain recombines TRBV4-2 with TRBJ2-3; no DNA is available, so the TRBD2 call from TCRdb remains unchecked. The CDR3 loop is CASSQDLAGPRTDTQYF.